This passage covers 27 T cell receptor beta chains from one sample sequenced in a study of T cell repertoires in cytomegalovirus infection. TCRdb recomputed calls from the reads with MiXCR, one row per CDR3 protein. The sample consists of almost 500,000 distinct CDR3 sequences, 10% to 12% of them appearing once. Sequencing input: PBMCs. The receptor set was obtained from a human donor in good health (CMV status not recorded). Some clones in this sample may be carry-over from other donors' samples.

This clonotype was recorded many times. In DNA, the CDR3 is TGTGCCAGCAGTCCTTCGGGCGGGAGAAACTATGAGCAGTTCTTC. Protein: CASSPSGGRNYEQFF. The genes are TRBV27 and TRBJ2-1; 7 bases match TRBD2. Germline loops: CDR1 MNHEY, CDR2 SMNVEV (reference sequence). The CDR3 length is 15 residues. Trimming cost V 5 bases and J 8 bases; bases outside gene matches: 12.

The rearrangement links TRBV20-1 to TRBJ1-3; D call uncertain. Looked up from germline, CDR1 is DFQATT and CDR2 is SNEGSKA (reference sequence). The CDR3 runs 13 residues. Deletions cut 3 bases from V and 4 bases from J, with 10 bases between. The CDR3 DNA reads TGCAGTGCTAGGGGGAGGACCGGAAACACCATATATTTT. Its translation is CSARGRTGNTIYF.

The CDR3 DNA reads TGTGCCAGCAGTTCCCTGGTGGCAGGTGTCTATGGCTACACCTTC. Translating gives CASSSLVAGVYGYTF. V is TRBV25-1 and J is TRBJ1-2; unclear D gene. The V end was cut by 5 bases, the J end by 4 bases, with 17 bases between. Per the germline V gene, CDR1 is MGHDK and CDR2 is SYGVNS. The CDR3 is 15 amino acids.

V and J are TRBV5-4 and TRBJ1-1; D ambiguous. Trimming took 5 bases from V and 4 from J, leaving 18 bases between them. The germline V gene encodes CDR1 SGHNT and CDR2 YYREEE (reference sequence). The length of the CDR3 is 15 residues. This CDR3 is CASSPPGVGSTEAFF. The DNA for the CDR3 is TGTGCCAGCAGTCCCCCCGGGGTTGGGAGCACTGAAGCTTTCTTT.

In this sample, this clonotype turned up many times. The CDR3 nucleotides are TGTGCCACCAGCGAGGGACAATCCACAGATACGCAGTATTTT. This gives the protein CATSEGQSTDTQYF. The rearrangement joins TRBV24-1 to TRBJ2-3, with D maybe TRBD1 (6 bases). V dropped 7 bases and J dropped 2 bases, with 12 bases sitting between them. Germline-derived CDR1 and CDR2 are KGHDR and SFDVKD. The CDR3 covers 14 residues.

This clonotype was observed many times. V usage is TRBV5-5 and J usage is TRBJ2-3, with 14 positions matching TRBD2. Trimming removed 3 bases from V and 4 bases from J; junction bases left unmatched: 4. CDR3 size: 16 residues. Germline V CDR1 and CDR2: SGHKS, YYEKEE (reference sequence). In nucleotides, the CDR3 is TGTGCCAGCAGCTCTACGACTAGCGGGGGGGCAGATACGCAGTATTTT. It codes for CASSSTTSGGADTQYF.

This clonotype was counted at least ten times. The chain uses TRBV7-9 and TRBJ1-2; 7 nucleotides agree with TRBD1. V trimming: 8 bases; J trimming: 8 bases; junction bases outside the gene matches: 20. The germline CDR1 and CDR2 sequences are SEHNR and FQNEAQ (reference sequence). The CDR3 is made up of 16 amino acids. The CDR3 DNA sequence: TGTGCCAGCCGGGACAGCGACTTTACACGGCTGGGGGGCTACACCTTC. Amino acid sequence: CASRDSDFTRLGGYTF. Full variable domain (remainder filled in from reference TRBV7-9 and TRBJ1-2): DTGVSQNPRHKITKRGQNVTFRCDPISEHNRLYWYRQTLGQGPEFLTYFQNEAQLEKSRLLSDRFSAERPKGSFSTLEIQRTEQGDSAMYLCASRDSDFTRLGGYTFGSGTRLTVV.

This clonotype occurred many times. The rearrangement joins TRBV20-1 to TRBJ1-2; D perhaps matches TRBD1 (6 bases). V lost 8 bases and J lost 4, with 11 bases in between. Germline V gene lookup returns CDR1 DFQATT and CDR2 SNEGSKA (reference sequence). CDR3 size: 11 residues. The CDR3 sequence is CSSDRSYGYTF. CDR3 sequence (DNA): TGCAGTTCTGACAGGAGCTATGGCTACACCTTC.

This clonotype turned up a few times. CDR3 in DNA: TGTGCCAGCAGCGGTTATGAGAGTGATCAGCCCCAGCATTTT. It encodes CASSGYESDQPQHF. The chain combines TRBV9 with TRBJ1-5; no definite D call. The length of the CDR3 is 14 residues. Germline values: CDR1 SGDLS, CDR2 YYNGEE. The germline V and J ends were trimmed by 3 bases and 5 bases, with 12 bases remaining between them.

This clonotype came up many times. This chain connects TRBV7-2 to TRBJ1-6, with D uncertain. Germline CDR1 reads SGHTA; CDR2 reads FQGNSA. The CDR3 totals 14 residues. The ends were cut back, 3 bases at V and 9 bases at J, with 12 bases in the middle. CDR3 in amino acids: CASSFGSVRSPLHF. The DNA for the CDR3 is TGTGCCAGCAGCTTTGGCAGTGTGCGTTCACCCCTCCACTTT.

About this clonotype: This may arise from a read error, as a much more abundant clone is one base away. V usage is TRBV2 and J usage is TRBJ2-2; the D gene is possibly TRBD1 (6 bases). The CDR3 totals 15 residues. Trimming cost V 9 bases and J 1 base, with 15 bases left between them. The V gene's germline CDR1 is SNHLY and CDR2 FYNNEI. CDR3 sequence reads: CASLQGQVNTGELFF. CDR3 bases: TGTGCCAGTTTACAGGGCCAAGTGAACACCGGGGAGCTGTTTTTT.

This clonotype was detected many times. V gene TRBV12-3 or TRBV12-4 combines with J gene TRBJ2-1; D possibly corresponds to TRBD1 (6 bases). The CDR3 sequence is 14 residues long. The ends were cut back, 1 base at V and 7 bases at J, with 11 bases in the middle. The chain's CDR3 is CASSLEQGGNEQFF. CDR3 nucleotide sequence: TGTGCCAGCAGTTTAGAACAGGGTGGGAATGAGCAGTTCTTC.

This clonotype showed up many times. The chain employs TRBV6-2 or TRBV6-3 and TRBJ2-7; D unclear. Germline-derived CDR1 and CDR2 are MNHEY and SVGEGT. CDR3 size: 16 residues. With 7 bases removed from V and 0 bases from J, the gap between germline ends came to 19 bases. CDR3 protein: CASTRNLQDPSYEQYF. CDR3 nucleotides: TGTGCCAGCACCCGTAACCTTCAGGATCCCTCCTACGAGCAGTACTTC.

Only a few counts were recorded for this clonotype. The V and J genes are TRBV27 and TRBJ1-5, with TRBD1 matching 8 bases. There are 12 residues in the CDR3. Germline trimming cut 8 bases from V and 6 bases from J; bases unmatched to any gene: 3. Germline assignment: CDR1 MNHEY and CDR2 SMNVEV (reference sequence). As DNA, the CDR3 is TGTGCCAGCTGTGACAGGGGTCAGCCCCAGCATTTT. This codes for CASCDRGQPQHF.

This clonotype was seen a few times. The chain recombines TRBV2 with TRBJ2-7; weak D call: TRBD1 (6 bases). The CDR3 is 13 residues long. The germline V and J ends were trimmed by 7 bases and 4 bases, with 14 bases remaining between them. Germline CDR1 reads SNHLY; CDR2 reads FYNNEI. CDR3 in DNA: TGTGCCAGCAATCGACAGGAAGCGTACGAGCAGTACTTC. Amino acids: CASNRQEAYEQYF.

The sample holds many counts of this clonotype. This chain connects TRBV3-1 to TRBJ2-5, with 8 bases fitting TRBD1. J lost 1 base, V lost 10 bases, and 8 bases had no gene match. This CDR3 has 14 residues. Germline CDR1 reads LGHDT; CDR2 reads YNNKEL (reference sequence). The CDR3 spells CATRGTGGQETQYF. DNA of the CDR3: TGTGCCACCAGGGGCACAGGGGGCCAAGAGACCCAGTACTTC.

This clonotype was observed at least ten times. The rearrangement joins TRBV7-2 to TRBJ2-1; TRBD2 matches 7 bases. Unmatched junction bases numbered 11, after V lost 11 bases and J lost 7 bases. Germline CDR1 reads SGHTA; CDR2 reads FQGNSA. The CDR3 has 13 residues. CDR3 region: CACSFVGRNEQFF. The CDR3 DNA sequence: TGTGCCTGCTCGTTCGTCGGGAGGAATGAGCAGTTCTTC.

This clonotype has just a few counts. The gene calls are TRBV7-9 and TRBJ2-7; TRBD1 is a possible D gene (6 bases). This CDR3 contains 13 residues. Germline V CDR1 and CDR2: SEHNR, FQNEAQ (reference sequence). Trimming took 8 bases from V and 4 from J, leaving 15 bases between them. The CDR3 loop is CASHRDSSYEQYF. In DNA form, the CDR3 reads TGTGCCAGCCACAGGGATAGTTCATACGAGCAGTACTTC.

V is TRBV30 and J is TRBJ1-3; D is perhaps TRBD1 (6 bases). The CDR3 covers 14 residues. Germline values: CDR1 GTSNPN, CDR2 SVGIG (reference sequence). The V end lost 8 bases, the J end lost 2 bases, and 16 bases lay between the germline ends. The CDR3 loop reads CALGGGGTGNTIYF. The DNA for the CDR3 is TGTGCCCTGGGGGGGGGGGGCACTGGAAACACCATATATTTT.

This clonotype showed up just a few times. The chain has TRBV5-4 and TRBJ1-2; D unclear. The V gene's germline CDR1 is SGHNT and CDR2 YYREEE (reference sequence). CDR3 length: 13 residues. Trimming stripped 4 bases from V and 5 bases from J, with 12 bases between. The DNA for the CDR3 is TGTGCCAGCAGCGCGGACGCGCAGTATGGCTACACCTTC. Its translation is CASSADAQYGYTF.

This clonotype occurred a few times. The genes are TRBV27 and TRBJ2-7; 9 bases fit TRBD2. The CDR3 length is 15 residues. J gave up 4 bases and V 0 bases, and 4 bases lay outside the gene matches. CDR1 and CDR2 from the germline V gene are MNHEY and SMNVEV (reference sequence). The CDR3 loop reads CASSLSISGGYEQYF. CDR3 sequence (DNA): TGTGCCAGCAGTTTATCTATTAGCGGGGGTTACGAGCAGTACTTC.

This clonotype appeared many times. The rearrangement links TRBV29-1 to TRBJ1-2; TRBD1 aligns across 7 bases. Trimming took 4 bases from V and 0 from J; bases not matched to a gene: 11. Germline V CDR1 and CDR2: SQVTM, ANQGSEA. This CDR3 comprises 16 residues. CDR3 sequence: CSVVRQGGYPNYGYTF. For the CDR3, the DNA is TGCAGCGTTGTGCGGCAGGGGGGATACCCTAACTATGGCTACACCTTC.

This clonotype was detected ten times or more. The chain combines TRBV7-2 with TRBJ2-1; D is ambiguous. CDR1 and CDR2 from the germline V gene are SGHTA and FQGNSA. V lost 1 base and J 1 base, leaving 26 bases between the germline ends. The CDR3 is 21 residues long. The chain's CDR3 is CASSLVGPAATRIRSYNEQFF. The CDR3 DNA reads TGTGCCAGCAGCTTAGTTGGTCCGGCTGCCACCCGGATCCGTTCCTACAATGAGCAGTTCTTC. The entire variable domain, with the rest obtained from reference TRBV7-2 and TRBJ2-1, is as follows: GAGVSQSPSNKVTEKGKDVELRCDPISGHTALYWYRQSLGQGLEFLIYFQGNSAPDKSGLPSDRFSAERTGGSVSTLTIQRTQQEDSAVYLCASSLVGPAATRIRSYNEQFFGPGTRLTVL.

This clonotype has ten or more counts. CDR3 sequence (DNA): TGTGCCAGCAGCTTAGAGGGACAGGGGGGGACTGAAGCTTTCTTT. Its translation is CASSLEGQGGTEAFF. The rearrangement links TRBV7-9 to TRBJ1-1; 11 bases are a match to TRBD1. The CDR3 extends over 15 amino acids. The V segment lost 1 base and the J segment 5 bases; nucleotides outside the gene matches: 3. CDR1 and CDR2 from the germline V gene are SEHNR and FQNEAQ (reference sequence). Supplemented by reference TRBV7-9 and TRBJ1-1, the full variable domain reads DTGVSQNPRHKITKRGQNVTFRCDPISEHNRLYWYRQTLGQGPEFLTYFQNEAQLEKSRLLSDRFSAERPKGSFSTLEIQRTEQGDSAMYLCASSLEGQGGTEAFFGQGTRLTVV.

This clonotype was found many times. The V call is TRBV7-2, the J call TRBJ2-2; TRBD2 matches 14 bases. Per germline, CDR1 SGHTA and CDR2 FQGNSA. CDR3 length: 18 amino acids. With V trimmed by 1 base and J by 3 bases, 4 bases remained unmatched. CDR3 sequence: CASSLGLAGGPYTGELFF. CDR3 DNA sequence: TGTGCCAGCAGCTTAGGACTAGCGGGAGGGCCGTACACCGGGGAGCTGTTTTTT.

This clonotype was observed a few times. The chain carries TRBV7-3 and TRBJ2-1; 10 nucleotides agree with TRBD2. This CDR3 spans 16 amino acids. V trimming: 6 bases; J trimming: 7 bases; junction bases outside the gene matches: 12. Germline assignment: CDR1 SGHTA and CDR2 FQGTGA. CDR3 nucleotide sequence: TGTGCCAGCAGTTCCCGGAGCGGGAGGGCCCAGAATGAGCAGTTCTTC. Translation gives CASSSRSGRAQNEQFF.

Comments on this clonotype: Since no conserved phenylalanine or tryptophan closes the CDR3, a read error is the likely cause. This chain uses TRBV15 with TRBJ2-5; maybe TRBD2 (6 bases). The CDR3 extends over 14 amino acids. The germline V gene has CDR1 LNHNV and CDR2 YYDKDF (reference sequence). The V end lost 4 bases, the J end lost 1 base, and 10 bases lay between the germline ends. In DNA, the CDR3 is TGTGCCACCAGCACCCCTAGCGCCCAAGAGACCCAGTACTTG. Protein sequence: CATSTPSAQETQYL.